The clone carrying this TCR beta chain came up a few times. Antigen: not known. This sample is part of a study of T cell responses to AZD1222 COVID-19 vaccine. General study results and limits: The donor group comprised mostly white British people and more females; the analysis possibly underestimated clonal diversity. Rises in breadth and depth of Spike-specific TCRs came after two AZD1222 doses.

Clones were sequenced by immunoSEQ multiplex PCR, and TCRdb holds only the in-frame ones, with some missing. The repertoire holds over 100,000 clones, 85% to 95% seen once, with 1.5% to 2% in the top ten. V dropped 6 bases and J dropped 4; count of bases not matched to a gene: 1. From germline, CDR1 is ENHRY and CDR2 SYGVKD. The CDR3 spans 13 residues. Specimen: peripheral blood, collected on day 0 of AZD1222 vaccination. The chain combines TRBV10-3 with TRBJ1-1, with TRBD1 identical over 11 bases. The clonotype comes from an adult in good health. This CDR3 is CAIRGTGGTEAFF. The CDR3 DNA follows: TGTGCCATCAGGGGGACAGGGGGCACTGAAGCTTTCTTT.